This TCR beta chain was captured in a study of T-cell memory formation after mild COVID-19. The germline V and J ends were trimmed by 2 bases and 6 bases, with 13 bases remaining between them. Germline CDR1 and CDR2: KGHDR and SFDVKD. This CDR3 has 15 residues. The 5'RACE method, run with constant-segment primers, produced TCR alpha and TCR beta cDNA libraries (carrying sample barcodes and UMIs). MiXCR, run by TCRdb on the 5' RACE reads, gives a single entry per CDR3 protein. The table lists over 400,000 distinct CDR3 sequences, about a quarter of them singletons. General study results and limits: Contracting CD4+ clones lay largely in CM and EM, with CD8+ ones residing in EMRA. Within pre-infection memory, some responding clones were found, suggesting cross-reactive memory joined.

This clonotype has more than one count but fewer than ten. Its antigen is unidentified. The sequence derives from an adult woman who had mild COVID-19 (a few samples of this study predate the infection). Cell type and time point are not known. This chain uses TRBV24-1 with TRBJ2-1, with D perhaps TRBD1 or TRBD2 (5 bases each). The sample comprised PBMCs or a T cell subset sorted from them (not recorded which). This CDR3 reads CATSDSGTSANEQFF. The CDR3 nucleotides are TGTGCCACCAGTGATTCCGGGACCTCCGCCAATGAGCAGTTCTTC.